This passage covers 4 T cell receptor beta chains from one sample sequenced in a study of cytomegalovirus exposure and HLA in healthy donors. The primer mix had 60 Vbeta and 13 Jbeta primers. Data came from immunoSEQ multiplex PCR; TCRdb stores just in-frame clones and leaves some out. Of roughly 120,000 clones in the sample, roughly four fifths were seen once. What was sequenced was PBMCs. All receptors derive from a man aged 35 to 55 in good health and CMV-seronegative.

This clone was seen a handful of times. This chain joins TRBV6-6 and TRBJ1-1, with unresolved D. Trimming shortened V by 2 bases and J by 1 base, and 5 bases separated the two germline ends. Per the germline V gene, CDR1 is MNHNY and CDR2 is SVGAGI (reference sequence). The CDR3 loop spans 13 amino acids. This CDR3 is CASSYEKNTEAFF. The DNA for the CDR3 is TGTGCCAGCAGTTACGAGAAGAACACTGAAGCTTTCTTT.

This clone was detected once. The chain has TRBV28 and TRBJ2-4, with 8 bases lining up with TRBD2. Germline V gene sequence: CDR1 MDHEN, CDR2 SYDVKM. This CDR3 contains 16 residues. The ends lost 7 bases at V and 8 bases at J; junction bases unmatched: 16. CDR3 coding DNA: TGTGCCAGCACCCCTTCCGGGATCTCCGGGAGGGACATTCAGTACTTC. Its protein product is CASTPSGISGRDIQYF.

The chain joins TRBV30 to TRBJ2-7; TRBD2 agrees at 14 bases. The CDR3 has 16 amino acids. In germline, CDR1 is GTSNPN, CDR2 SVGIG (reference sequence). With V trimmed by 0 bases and J by 4 bases, 5 bases remained unmatched. The CDR3 nucleotides are TGTGCCTGGAGTGTCGGGACTAGCGGGGGAAAATACGAGCAGTACTTC. Its protein is CAWSVGTSGGKYEQYF. Full variable domain (missing parts from reference TRBV30 and TRBJ2-7): SQTIHQWPATLVQPVGSPLSLECTVEGTSNPNLYWYRQAAGRGLQLLFYSVGIGQISSEVPQNLSASRPQDRQFILSSKKLLLSDSGFYLCAWSVGTSGGKYEQYFGPGTRLTVT.

About this clone itself: A junction boundary mismatches the germline segment, possibly from a read error. The J gene is TRBJ2-6, the V gene TRBV4-3; 7 nucleotides line up with TRBD1. The CDR3 runs to 18 residues. Per germline, CDR1 LGHNA and CDR2 YSLEER. The CDR3: CASSPGDSSSSGANGLTF. The CDR3, as DNA: TGCGCCAGCAGCCCCGGGGACAGTTCCTCCTCTGGGGCCAACGGCCTGACTTTC.